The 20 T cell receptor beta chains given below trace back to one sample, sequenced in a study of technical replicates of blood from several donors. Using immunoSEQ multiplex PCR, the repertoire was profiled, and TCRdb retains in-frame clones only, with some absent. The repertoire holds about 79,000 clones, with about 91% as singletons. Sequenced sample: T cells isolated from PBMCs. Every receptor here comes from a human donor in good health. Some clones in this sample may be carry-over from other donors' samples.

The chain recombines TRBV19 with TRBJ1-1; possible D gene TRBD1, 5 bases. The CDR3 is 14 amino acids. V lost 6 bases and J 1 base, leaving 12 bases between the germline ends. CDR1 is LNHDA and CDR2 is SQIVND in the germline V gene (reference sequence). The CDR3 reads CASSIQAGNTEAFF. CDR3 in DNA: TGTGCCAGTAGCATACAGGCGGGGAACACTGAAGCTTTCTTT.

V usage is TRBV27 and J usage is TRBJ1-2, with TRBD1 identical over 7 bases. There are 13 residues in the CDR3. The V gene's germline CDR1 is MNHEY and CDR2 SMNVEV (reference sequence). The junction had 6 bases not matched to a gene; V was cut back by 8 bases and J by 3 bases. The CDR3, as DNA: TGTGCCAGCGGTAGAGGGACAGACTATGGCTACACCTTC. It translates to CASGRGTDYGYTF.

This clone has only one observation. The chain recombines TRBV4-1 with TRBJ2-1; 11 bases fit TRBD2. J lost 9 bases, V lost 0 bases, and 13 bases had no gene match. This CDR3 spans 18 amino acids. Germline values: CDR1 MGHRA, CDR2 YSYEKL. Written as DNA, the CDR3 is TGCGCCAGCAGCCAAGAACCGGCAGTACTAGCGGGAGAACCTGAGCAGTTCTTC. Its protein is CASSQEPAVLAGEPEQFF.

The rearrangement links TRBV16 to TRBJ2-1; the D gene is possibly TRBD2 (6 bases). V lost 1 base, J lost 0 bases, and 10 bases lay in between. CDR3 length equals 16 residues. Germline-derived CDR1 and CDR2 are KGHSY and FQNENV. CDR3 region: CASSQFRGSSYNEQFF. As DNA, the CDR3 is TGTGCCAGCAGCCAATTTCGGGGGAGCTCCTACAATGAGCAGTTCTTC.

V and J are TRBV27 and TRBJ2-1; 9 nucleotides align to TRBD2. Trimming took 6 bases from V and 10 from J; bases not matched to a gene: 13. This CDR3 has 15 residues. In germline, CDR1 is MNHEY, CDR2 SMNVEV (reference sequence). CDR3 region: CASRGLAGVAREQFF. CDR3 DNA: TGTGCCAGCAGAGGCTTAGCGGGAGTCGCCAGGGAGCAGTTCTTC.

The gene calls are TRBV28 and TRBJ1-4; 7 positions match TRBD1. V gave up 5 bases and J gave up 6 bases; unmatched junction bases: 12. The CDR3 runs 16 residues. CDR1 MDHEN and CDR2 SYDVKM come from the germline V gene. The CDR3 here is CASSLLPTGEDEKLFF. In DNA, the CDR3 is TGTGCCAGCAGTCTTTTACCCACAGGGGAGGATGAAAAACTGTTTTTT.

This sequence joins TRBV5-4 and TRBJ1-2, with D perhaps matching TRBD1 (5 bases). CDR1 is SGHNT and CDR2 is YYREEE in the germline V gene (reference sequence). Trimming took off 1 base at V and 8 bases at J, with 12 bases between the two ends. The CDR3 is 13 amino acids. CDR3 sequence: CASSLSGWRGYTF. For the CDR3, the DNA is TGTGCCAGCAGCTTGTCAGGGTGGCGCGGCTACACCTTC.

CDR3 residues: CASGRGADNSPLHF. CDR3 DNA: TGTGCCAGCGGGAGGGGGGCAGATAATTCACCCCTCCACTTT. The chain couples TRBV2 to TRBJ1-6; tentative D call: TRBD1 (6 bases). The CDR3 consists of 14 residues. Trimming took 8 bases from V and 5 from J, leaving 13 bases between them. The germline CDR1 and CDR2 sequences are SNHLY and FYNNEI.

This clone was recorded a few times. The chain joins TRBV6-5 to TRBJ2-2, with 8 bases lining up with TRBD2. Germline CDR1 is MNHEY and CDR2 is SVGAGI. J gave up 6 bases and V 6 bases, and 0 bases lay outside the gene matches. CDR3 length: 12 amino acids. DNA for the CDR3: TGTGCCAGCAGGCGGGGGGCCGGGGAGCTGTTTTTT. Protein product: CASRRGAGELFF.

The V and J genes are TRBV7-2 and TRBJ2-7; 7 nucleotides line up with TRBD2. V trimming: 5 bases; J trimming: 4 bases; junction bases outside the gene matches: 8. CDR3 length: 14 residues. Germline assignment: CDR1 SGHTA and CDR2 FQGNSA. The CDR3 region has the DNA TGTGCCAGCAGCACTCCCGGGACTAATTACGAGCAGTACTTC. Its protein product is CASSTPGTNYEQYF.

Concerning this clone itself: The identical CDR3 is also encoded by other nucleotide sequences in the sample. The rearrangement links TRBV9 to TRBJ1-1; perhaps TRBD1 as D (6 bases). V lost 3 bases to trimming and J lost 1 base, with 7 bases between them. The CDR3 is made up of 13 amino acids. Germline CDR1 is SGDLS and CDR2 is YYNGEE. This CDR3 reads CASSETGNTEAFF. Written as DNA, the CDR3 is TGTGCCAGCAGCGAGACAGGGAACACTGAAGCTTTCTTT. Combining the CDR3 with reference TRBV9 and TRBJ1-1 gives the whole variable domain DSGVTQTPKHLITATGQRVTLRCSPRSGDLSVYWYQQSLDQGLQFLIQYYNGEERAKGNILERFSAQQFPDLHSELNLSSLELGDSALYFCASSETGNTEAFFGQGTRLTVV.

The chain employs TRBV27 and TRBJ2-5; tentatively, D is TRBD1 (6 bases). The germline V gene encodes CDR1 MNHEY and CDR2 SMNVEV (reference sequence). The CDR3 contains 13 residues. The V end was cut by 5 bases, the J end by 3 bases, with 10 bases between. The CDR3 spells CASSLTGEETQYF. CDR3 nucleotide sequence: TGTGCCAGCAGTCTGACAGGTGAAGAGACCCAGTACTTC.

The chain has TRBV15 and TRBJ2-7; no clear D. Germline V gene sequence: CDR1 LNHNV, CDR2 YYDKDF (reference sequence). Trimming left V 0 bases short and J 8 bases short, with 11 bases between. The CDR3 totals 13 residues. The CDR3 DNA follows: TGTGCCACCAGCAGAGATAGGCCCAGGCAGCAGTACTTC. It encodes CATSRDRPRQQYF.

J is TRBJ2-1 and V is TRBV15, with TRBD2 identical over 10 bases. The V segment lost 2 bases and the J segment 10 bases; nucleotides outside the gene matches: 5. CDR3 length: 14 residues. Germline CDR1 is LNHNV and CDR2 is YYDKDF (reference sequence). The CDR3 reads CATSRLAGVNEQFF. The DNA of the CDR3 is TGTGCCACCAGCAGACTAGCGGGAGTAAACGAGCAGTTCTTC.

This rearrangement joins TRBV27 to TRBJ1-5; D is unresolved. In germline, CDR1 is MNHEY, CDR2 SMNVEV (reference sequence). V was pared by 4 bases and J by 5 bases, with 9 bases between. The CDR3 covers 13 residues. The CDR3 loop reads CASSSVFDQPQHF. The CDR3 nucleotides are TGTGCCAGCAGTTCTGTATTCGATCAGCCCCAGCATTTT.

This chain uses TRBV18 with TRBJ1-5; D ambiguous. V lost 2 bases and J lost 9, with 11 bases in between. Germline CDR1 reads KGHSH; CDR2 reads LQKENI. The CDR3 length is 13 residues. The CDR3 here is CASSPGRQAPQHF. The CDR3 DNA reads TGTGCCAGCTCACCAGGCAGGCAGGCGCCCCAGCATTTT.

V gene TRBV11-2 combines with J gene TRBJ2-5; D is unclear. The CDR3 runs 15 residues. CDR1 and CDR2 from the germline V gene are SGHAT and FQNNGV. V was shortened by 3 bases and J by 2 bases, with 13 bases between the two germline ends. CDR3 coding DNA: TGTGCCAGCAGCTTGCACCCGAGCCCTCAAGAGACCCAGTACTTC. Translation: CASSLHPSPQETQYF.

CDR3: CAWSVLPDYGYTF. In nucleotides, the CDR3 is TGTGCCTGGAGTGTACTTCCGGACTATGGCTACACCTTC. The gene calls are TRBV30 and TRBJ1-2, with unresolved D. V lost 0 bases to trimming and J lost 3 bases, with 8 bases between them. This CDR3 is 13 amino acids long. Germline CDR1 reads GTSNPN; CDR2 reads SVGIG (reference sequence).

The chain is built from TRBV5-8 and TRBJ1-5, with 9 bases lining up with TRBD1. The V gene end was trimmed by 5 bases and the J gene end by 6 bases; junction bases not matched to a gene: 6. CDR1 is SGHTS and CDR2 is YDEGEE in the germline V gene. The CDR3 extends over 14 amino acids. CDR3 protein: CASRVWGQGQPQHF. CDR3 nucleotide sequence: TGTGCCAGCAGGGTTTGGGGACAGGGTCAGCCCCAGCATTTT.

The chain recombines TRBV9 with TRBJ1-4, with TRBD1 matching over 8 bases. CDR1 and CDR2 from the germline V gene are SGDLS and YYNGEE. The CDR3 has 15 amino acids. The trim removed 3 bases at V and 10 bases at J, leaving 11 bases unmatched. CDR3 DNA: TGTGCCAGCAGCGAGACGACAGGGGCAAAGGGAAAACTGTTTTTT. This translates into CASSETTGAKGKLFF.